The 5 T cell receptor beta chains in this list originate from one sample, sequenced in a study of cytomegalovirus exposure and HLA in healthy donors. The method was immunoSEQ multiplex PCR; TCRdb's version includes in-frame clones alone and lacks a portion of them. The data contain some 230,000 clones, 85% to 95% of them singletons. Sequencing input: PBMCs. Receptors were obtained from a woman between 18 and 30 years old in good health and CMV-seronegative.

This rearrangement joins TRBV23-1 to TRBJ2-7, with 10 nucleotides matching TRBD2. TRBV23-1 is reported as an ORF; its role is uncertain. V gave up 7 bases and J gave up 7 bases; unmatched junction bases: 13. The CDR3 contains 15 residues. Here the CDR3 DNA reads TGCGCCAGCATTTATAGCGGGAGGCCCCGGTGGGAGCAGTACTTC. Protein: CASIYSGRPRWEQYF.

The J gene is TRBJ2-7, the V gene TRBV5-1; D call uncertain. There are 14 residues in the CDR3. V lost 4 bases, J lost 4 bases, and 15 bases lay in between. Germline CDR1 SGHRS, CDR2 YFSETQ. The CDR3 bases are TGCGCCAGCAGCGAAAGGAGCGATCCATACGAGCAGTACTTC. As protein: CASSERSDPYEQYF.

The genes are TRBV6-6 and TRBJ2-7; tentatively, D is TRBD1 (6 bases). V was shortened by 5 bases and J by 3 bases, with 11 bases between the two germline ends. Germline-derived CDR1 and CDR2 are MNHNY and SVGAGI (reference sequence). The CDR3 contains 13 residues. CDR3 in DNA: TGTGCCAGCAGTGCGGCACAGGGCTACGAGCAGTACTTC. Translated: CASSAAQGYEQYF.

The chain links TRBV5-1 to TRBJ2-3, with a tentative D call TRBD2 (5 bases). V was cut by 0 bases and J by 5 bases, with 16 bases left in between. The CDR3 totals 16 residues. CDR1 and CDR2 (germline): SGHRS, YFSETQ. The CDR3 sequence: CASSLEVAPGEDTQYF. As DNA, the CDR3 is TGCGCCAGCAGCTTGGAAGTTGCTCCCGGGGAAGATACGCAGTATTTT.

In DNA, the CDR3 is TGCGCCAGCAGGAGGACTGCGGGACAGGCTGGCGAAAAACTGTTTTTT. This sequence encodes CASRRTAGQAGEKLFF. The chain couples TRBV5-1 to TRBJ1-4, with 8 bases matching TRBD1. This CDR3 has 16 amino acids. The germline gives CDR1 SGHRS, CDR2 YFSETQ. Unmatched junction bases numbered 14, after V lost 5 bases and J lost 8 bases.